This TCR beta chain was sequenced in a study of cytomegalovirus exposure and HLA in healthy donors. Study-wide findings and caveats: Altogether, some 160 TCR beta chains were recorded as cytomegalovirus-associated.

Primers included in the PCR were 60 Vbeta and 13 Jbeta primers. TCRdb's table, derived via immunoSEQ multiplex PCR, lists solely in-frame clones and lacks some. The table includes roughly 120,000 clones, roughly 77% detected once. This CDR3 is 13 amino acids long. V was clipped by 3 bases and J by 5 bases, with 9 bases between them. The V gene's germline CDR1 is KGHSH and CDR2 LQKENI. In regard to this clone: Antigen unknown.

This TCR derives from a young man in good health and CMV-seronegative. The chain carries TRBV18 and TRBJ2-3; D call uncertain. Sequencing was performed on PBMCs. CDR3 nucleotides: TGTGCCAGCTCACCGGCTGTGAAAGATACGCAGTATTTT. It is translated as CASSPAVKDTQYF.